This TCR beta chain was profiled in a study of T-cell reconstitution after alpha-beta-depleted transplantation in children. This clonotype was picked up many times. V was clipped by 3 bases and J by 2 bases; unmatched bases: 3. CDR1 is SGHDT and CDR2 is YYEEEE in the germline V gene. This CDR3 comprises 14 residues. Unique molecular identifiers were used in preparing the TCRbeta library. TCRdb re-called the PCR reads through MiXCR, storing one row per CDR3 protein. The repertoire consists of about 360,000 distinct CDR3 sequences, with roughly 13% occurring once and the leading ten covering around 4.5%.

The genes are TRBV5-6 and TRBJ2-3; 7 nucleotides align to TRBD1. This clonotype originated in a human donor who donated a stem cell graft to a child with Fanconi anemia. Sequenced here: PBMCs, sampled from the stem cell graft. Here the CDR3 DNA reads TGTGCCAGCAGCTGGGGACAGTACACAGATACGCAGTATTTT. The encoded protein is CASSWGQYTDTQYF.